What follows are 32 T cell receptor beta chains derived from one specimen sequenced in a study of cytomegalovirus exposure and HLA in healthy donors. PCR used 60 Vbeta primers and 13 Jbeta primers. Clones were read by immunoSEQ multiplex PCR, and TCRdb kept only the in-frame ones, dropping some. The table includes 180,000 or so clones, roughly 73% detected once. The sample taken for sequencing was PBMCs. The receptors come from a female donor in good health and CMV-seronegative.

This rearrangement joins TRBV25-1 to TRBJ2-7; 11 bases are shared with TRBD1. This CDR3 has 15 residues. The ends lost 3 bases at V and 5 bases at J; junction bases unmatched: 6. Germline assignment: CDR1 MGHDK and CDR2 SYGVNS. The CDR3 loop is CASSDPGQGDHEQYF. The CDR3 DNA reads as TGTGCCAGCAGTGACCCGGGACAGGGGGACCACGAGCAGTACTTC.

The chain has TRBV6-5 and TRBJ1-1, with D perhaps TRBD1 (6 bases). The V gene's germline CDR1 is MNHEY and CDR2 SVGAGI. CDR3 length: 14 residues. Deletions cut 5 bases from V and 5 bases from J, with 15 bases between. In nucleotides, the CDR3 is TGTGCCAGCAGTCGAGGGGGGGGCATTACTGAAGCTTTCTTT. It codes for CASSRGGGITEAFF.

The chain combines TRBV7-2 with TRBJ1-5, with D possibly being TRBD1 (6 bases). Trimming cost V 5 bases and J 3 bases, with 26 bases left between them. There are 19 residues in the CDR3. The germline gives CDR1 SGHTA, CDR2 FQGNSA. The CDR3 nucleotides are TGTGCCAGCAGCCATTATAGGACAGCTAAGGGATCGGTCAATCAGCCCCAGCATTTT. It codes for CASSHYRTAKGSVNQPQHF.

DNA for the CDR3: TGTGCCATCAGTGAACCGGACAGGAGGATGAACACTGAAGCTTTCTTT. As protein: CAISEPDRRMNTEAFF. The chain couples TRBV10-3 to TRBJ1-1; 7 bases align to TRBD1. The CDR3 has 16 residues. Germline loops: CDR1 ENHRY, CDR2 SYGVKD. V was clipped by 3 bases and J by 0 bases; unmatched bases: 7.

The J gene is TRBJ1-2, the V gene TRBV4-3; 7 nucleotides line up with TRBD1. Germline values: CDR1 LGHNA, CDR2 YSLEER. The CDR3 has 16 residues. V gave up 0 bases and J gave up 8 bases; unmatched junction bases: 12. CDR3 DNA: TGCGCCAGCAGCCAAGATACGTTTTCCGGGACAGACGGCTACACCTTC. This encodes CASSQDTFSGTDGYTF.

The V gene is TRBV19, the J gene TRBJ1-1; 8 nucleotides align to TRBD1. This CDR3 spans 15 amino acids. V lost 3 bases to trimming and J lost 5 bases; unmatched junction nucleotides: 8. CDR1 is LNHDA and CDR2 is SQIVND in the germline V gene (reference sequence). The DNA of the CDR3 is TGTGCCAGTAGTATTCCAGCCACAGGGGGGACTGAAGCTTTCTTT. Protein sequence: CASSIPATGGTEAFF.

The V gene is TRBV15, the J gene TRBJ2-7; the D gene is possibly TRBD2 (6 bases). The CDR3 spans 17 residues. Germline CDR1 is LNHNV and CDR2 is YYDKDF (reference sequence). V shed 0 bases and J shed 5 bases, with 20 bases lying between them. The CDR3 DNA follows: TGTGCCACCAGCAGAGATCAGGACTATATCGGAAACCACGAGCAGTACTTC. Translated: CATSRDQDYIGNHEQYF.

This rearrangement joins TRBV6-1 to TRBJ1-2; 11 bases align to TRBD1. CDR1 is MNHNS, CDR2 SASEGT, per germline. The CDR3 contains 15 residues. V gave up 3 bases and J gave up 8 bases; unmatched junction bases: 8. The CDR3 protein is CASSEGDRTGGGYTF. The CDR3 nucleotides read TGTGCCAGCAGTGAGGGGGACAGGACAGGGGGCGGCTACACCTTC.

This clone occurred a few times. The rearrangement links TRBV7-6 to TRBJ1-6; weak D call: TRBD1 (6 bases). The germline V and J ends were trimmed by 1 base and 8 bases, with 12 bases remaining between them. This CDR3 has 15 residues. The germline CDR1 and CDR2 sequences are SGHVS and FNYEAQ. CDR3 DNA: TGTGCCAGCAGCTTAGGCAGGGGTAAACATTCACCCCTCCACTTT. Its protein is CASSLGRGKHSPLHF.

V gene TRBV4-1 combines with J gene TRBJ2-1, with 13 bases fitting TRBD2. The CDR3 has 15 residues. From germline, CDR1 is MGHRA and CDR2 YSYEKL. V shed 3 bases, J shed 7 bases, and the junction held 3 bases outside the gene matches. The CDR3 bases are TGCGCCAGCAGCCAGCCGGGACTAGCGGGGAATGAGCAGTTCTTC. Translation: CASSQPGLAGNEQFF.

The table lists this clone with a count of one. The chain couples TRBV14 to TRBJ2-7; possible D gene TRBD2, 6 bases. Looked up from germline, CDR1 is SGHDN and CDR2 is FVKESK. Trimming took 0 bases from V and 4 from J, leaving 19 bases between them. The CDR3 is 17 amino acids. CDR3 bases: TGTGCCAGCAGCCAAGAGGAGGCTTGGGGGGACGAATACGAGCAGTACTTC. This gives the protein CASSQEEAWGDEYEQYF.

The chain combines TRBV29-1 with TRBJ1-2; D is perhaps TRBD1 (5 bases). CDR3 size: 10 residues. The ends were cut back, 5 bases at V and 6 bases at J, with 7 bases in the middle. Germline V gene data show CDR1 as SQVTM and CDR2 as ANQGSEA. CDR3 sequence: CSVSTDGYTF. The DNA for the CDR3 is TGCAGCGTTTCGACAGATGGCTACACCTTC.

This clone has only one observation. V is TRBV11-2 and J is TRBJ2-7, with TRBD2 matching 12 bases. The ends lost 7 bases at V and 4 bases at J; junction bases unmatched: 5. This CDR3 comprises 14 residues. CDR1 is SGHAT, CDR2 FQNNGV, per germline. The CDR3 spells CASTLLAGGYEQYF. In DNA form, the CDR3 reads TGTGCCAGCACCCTACTAGCGGGAGGATACGAGCAGTACTTC.

The chain joins TRBV19 to TRBJ1-2; TRBD1 matches 7 bases. The CDR3 is made up of 16 amino acids. CDR1 and CDR2 from the germline V gene are LNHDA and SQIVND (reference sequence). The trim removed 3 bases at V and 0 bases at J, leaving 7 bases unmatched. CDR3 sequence (DNA): TGTGCCAGTAGTATGATTTGGGGACAGACTAACTATGGCTACACCTTC. Residues: CASSMIWGQTNYGYTF.

The rearrangement links TRBV28 to TRBJ2-2, with D uncertain. Trimming left V 5 bases short and J 2 bases short, with 3 bases between. This CDR3 spans 12 amino acids. From germline, CDR1 is MDHEN and CDR2 SYDVKM. CDR3 protein: CASSLNTGELFF. The CDR3 coding sequence is TGTGCCAGCAGTCTTAACACCGGGGAGCTGTTTTTT. The whole variable domain, remainder taken from reference TRBV28 and TRBJ2-2, is DVKVTQSSRYLVKRTGEKVFLECVQDMDHENMFWYRQDPGLGLRLIYFSYDVKMKEKGDIPEGYSVSREKKERFSLILESASTNQTSMYLCASSLNTGELFFGEGSRLTVL.

This clone was seen only once. This chain links TRBV6-5 with TRBJ2-1; the D gene is possibly TRBD2 (5 bases). With 2 bases removed from V and 7 bases from J, the gap between germline ends came to 12 bases. Per the germline V gene, CDR1 is MNHEY and CDR2 is SVGAGI. The length of the CDR3 is 14 residues. CDR3 loop: CASSYGAGVNEQFF. The CDR3 region has the DNA TGTGCCAGCAGTTACGGAGCCGGGGTGAATGAGCAGTTCTTC.

The gene calls are TRBV6-1 and TRBJ2-7; D is perhaps TRBD1 (6 bases). The length of the CDR3 is 13 residues. The V end was cut by 4 bases, the J end by 2 bases, with 9 bases between. Germline V gene sequence: CDR1 MNHNS, CDR2 SASEGT. The CDR3 nucleotides are TGTGCCAGCAGTGTGGGGGCGACCTACGAGCAGTACTTC. It yields the protein CASSVGATYEQYF.

In this sample, this clone turned up once. This sequence joins TRBV7-3 and TRBJ2-1; 8 nucleotides agree with TRBD2. V was clipped by 4 bases and J by 8 bases; unmatched bases: 10. This CDR3 is built from 15 residues. Germline lookup yields CDR1 SGHTA and CDR2 FQGTGA. The CDR3 region is CASSSPRGGRYEQFF. For the CDR3, the DNA is TGTGCCAGCAGCTCCCCCCGGGGGGGCCGGTATGAGCAGTTCTTC. Full variable domain (outside the CDR3, taken from reference TRBV7-3 and TRBJ2-1): GAGVSQTPSNKVTEKGKYVELRCDPISGHTALYWYRQSLGQGPEFLIYFQGTGAADDSGLPNDRFFAVRPEGSVSTLKIQRTERGDSAVYLCASSSPRGGRYEQFFGPGTRLTVL.

V is TRBV28 and J is TRBJ2-1; D might be TRBD2 (6 bases). V lost 5 bases and J lost 8, with 10 bases in between. CDR1 is MDHEN and CDR2 is SYDVKM in the germline V gene. This CDR3 is built from 12 residues. CDR3 sequence reads: CASSTPSDEQFF. CDR3 nucleotide sequence: TGTGCCAGCAGTACCCCTAGCGATGAGCAGTTCTTC.

This clone was found once. The chain uses TRBV7-9 and TRBJ1-2; D gene ambiguous. CDR1 is SEHNR, CDR2 FQNEAQ, per germline (reference sequence). V lost 1 base, J lost 8 bases, and 14 bases lay in between. This CDR3 contains 14 residues. CDR3 in amino acids: CASSLGGLLLGYTF. The CDR3 bases are TGTGCCAGCAGCTTAGGTGGACTACTGCTGGGCTACACCTTC.

The chain has TRBV7-9 and TRBJ2-3; 14 bases agree with TRBD2. The ends lost 5 bases at V and 14 bases at J; junction bases unmatched: 9. Germline CDR1 reads SEHNR; CDR2 reads FQNEAQ (reference sequence). The CDR3 totals 14 residues. This CDR3 is CASSPGLAGDTRYF. The CDR3 nucleotides read TGTGCCAGCAGCCCGGGACTAGCGGGAGATACCCGGTATTTT.

In the case of this clone: Other DNA sequences of this sample code for an identical CDR3. The V and J genes are TRBV7-6 and TRBJ2-7; perhaps TRBD2 as D (6 bases). This CDR3 has 13 amino acids. V lost 3 bases and J 2 bases, leaving 8 bases between the germline ends. The germline CDR1 and CDR2 sequences are SGHVS and FNYEAQ. This chain's CDR3 is CASSLGGPYEQYF. The CDR3 bases are TGTGCCAGCAGCTTGGGGGGTCCCTACGAGCAGTACTTC.

The rearrangement links TRBV2 to TRBJ2-3; 11 nucleotides align to TRBD1. CDR1 is SNHLY, CDR2 FYNNEI, per germline. With 8 bases clipped from V and 4 bases from J, the junction kept 2 bases outside the gene matches. This CDR3 has 13 amino acids. CDR3 DNA: TGTGCCAGCGGGGACAGGGGGGCAGATACGCAGTATTTT. Amino acid sequence: CASGDRGADTQYF.

The rearrangement joins TRBV19 to TRBJ1-6; D uncertain. Between the trimmed V and J ends, which lost 5 bases and 7 bases, there was a span of 9 bases. Germline-derived CDR1 and CDR2 are LNHDA and SQIVND (reference sequence). The CDR3 extends over 13 amino acids. The DNA of the CDR3 is TGTGCCAGTAGTCAGGCTCCAAATTCACCCCTCCACTTT. Its protein is CASSQAPNSPLHF.

This clone occurred once. The chain carries TRBV2 and TRBJ1-1; D not certain. Germline lookup yields CDR1 SNHLY and CDR2 FYNNEI. This CDR3 is built from 10 residues. V was shortened by 2 bases and J by 11 bases, with 6 bases between the two germline ends. CDR3 sequence reads: CASSEKLAFF. Written as DNA, the CDR3 is TGTGCCAGCAGTGAAAAGCTCGCTTTCTTT.

The chain is built from TRBV10-1 and TRBJ1-5; TRBD1 agrees at 8 bases. Germline lookup yields CDR1 WNHNN and CDR2 SYGVQD (reference sequence). The CDR3 is 15 residues long. The V and J ends lost 2 bases and 7 bases, in that order; junction bases with no gene match: 7. The CDR3 nucleotides read TGCGCCAGCAGTGAGAAGGACAGGGAGGCACAGCCCCAGCATTTT. Protein product: CASSEKDREAQPQHF.

The V call is TRBV19, the J call TRBJ1-5; D remains ambiguous. Germline-derived CDR1 and CDR2 are LNHDA and SQIVND (reference sequence). Trimming pared 1 base from V and 1 base from J, leaving 8 bases between. The CDR3 covers 15 residues. The CDR3 here is CASSIGQASNQPQHF. The CDR3 DNA follows: TGTGCCAGTAGTATAGGCCAGGCGAGCAATCAGCCCCAGCATTTT.

The V gene is TRBV28, the J gene TRBJ1-3; tentative D call: TRBD1 (5 bases). CDR1 is MDHEN and CDR2 is SYDVKM in the germline V gene. This CDR3 comprises 12 residues. V lost 6 bases and J 2 bases, leaving 5 bases between the germline ends. Written as DNA, the CDR3 is TGTGCCAGCAGGACAGCTGGAAACACCATATATTTT. This codes for CASRTAGNTIYF.

The chain recombines TRBV5-1 with TRBJ1-4; a possible D gene is TRBD1 (6 bases). V lost 0 bases and J 4 bases, leaving 13 bases between the germline ends. This CDR3 region has 16 residues. The germline V gene has CDR1 SGHRS and CDR2 YFSETQ. CDR3 coding DNA: TGCGCCAGCAGCTTGGAAATAAGGGGGGGTAATGAAAAACTGTTTTTT. Protein product: CASSLEIRGGNEKLFF.

The chain employs TRBV28 and TRBJ1-2; D uncertain. Per germline, CDR1 MDHEN and CDR2 SYDVKM. V was clipped by 5 bases and J by 8 bases, with 15 bases between them. CDR3 length equals 13 residues. The CDR3 region has the DNA TGTGCCAGCAGTCTAGCCAGTCTGGGGGGCTACACCTTC. Translated: CASSLASLGGYTF.

The chain is built from TRBV15 and TRBJ2-3; the D gene is possibly TRBD1 (6 bases). CDR1 and CDR2 (germline): LNHNV, YYDKDF (reference sequence). V shed 1 base and J shed 4 bases, with 18 bases lying between them. This CDR3 spans 17 amino acids. The CDR3 region has the DNA TGTGCCACCAGCAGAGGCACAGAGGGGGTGCGTGCAGATACGCAGTATTTT. Encoded protein: CATSRGTEGVRADTQYF.

This clone showed up many times. This sequence joins TRBV7-9 and TRBJ1-1; D not resolved. V shed 5 bases and J shed 6 bases, with 7 bases lying between them. This CDR3 region has 11 residues. The germline gives CDR1 SEHNR, CDR2 FQNEAQ (reference sequence). The CDR3 DNA reads as TGTGCCAGCAGCACAGTTGCTGAAGCTTTCTTT. This translates into CASSTVAEAFF.